This T cell receptor (beta chain) appears in the sequencing data of a study of control samples from healthy donors and cancer patients. From germline, CDR1 is SEHNR and CDR2 FQNEAQ (reference sequence). V shed 1 base and J shed 4 bases, with 10 bases lying between them. The length of the CDR3 is 14 residues. This table comes from immunoSEQ multiplex PCR, and its TCRdb copy is limited to in-frame clones, with some not included. The table records about 130,000 clones, roughly 92% of them present only once. This chain joins TRBV7-9 and TRBJ1-2, with D possibly TRBD1 on 6 matching bases. Sequencing was performed on PBMCs. This TCR came from an elderly man with head and neck cancer. The CDR3 sequence: CASSLVGGPYGYTF. The CDR3 coding sequence is TGTGCCAGCAGCTTAGTGGGGGGGCCCTATGGCTACACCTTC.